This T cell receptor (beta chain) emerged from a study of shared clonotypes between healthy human individuals. The method was immunoSEQ multiplex PCR; TCRdb's version includes in-frame clones alone and lacks a portion of them. Of roughly 2 million clones listed, 85% to 95% are singletons. CDR3 size: 13 residues. The V and J ends lost 0 bases and 7 bases respectively, with 6 bases between them. The germline CDR1 and CDR2 sequences are SNHLY and FYNNEI. A word on this clone: The identical CDR3 is also encoded by other nucleotide sequences in the sample.

This TCR came from a man between 18 and 35 years old in good health. The source material was naive CD4+ T cells sorted from blood. Sample subset: CD45RA+ positively selected. V is TRBV2 and J is TRBJ2-2, with no clear D. The CDR3 is CASSEAGVGELFF. The CDR3 DNA sequence: TGTGCCAGCAGTGAAGCAGGAGTCGGGGAGCTGTTTTTT.